These 15 T cell receptor beta chains were all obtained from the same sample, sequenced in a study of tumor-infiltrating lymphocytes in primary liver carcinoma. Reverse transcription of roughly 0.5 ug total RNA with a constant-region primer produced TCR beta cDNA. Investigators got TCR beta libraries out of three nested multiplex PCR rounds, done with slightly modified ARM-PCR. TRBV1-TRBV30 forward primers paired with a C-beta reverse primer drove the first two PCR rounds, about 11 cycles each. TCRdb analysed the multiplex PCR reads with MiXCR anew, one entry per CDR3 protein. The data hold about 70,000 distinct CDR3 sequences, with roughly three quarters observed a single time. Total RNA and DNA came together from approximately 20-30 mg of bulk tissue without cell sorting. Sequenced: liver tumor tissue from sampling region 4. Subset defined: tumor region T4, right-lateral pole. These receptors all stem from a man aged 35 to 55 with primary liver carcinoma and hepatitis B virus infection.

About this clonotype itself: A junction end diverges from the germline sequence, so it may reflect a read error. The CDR3 nucleotides read TGTGCCAACAGCGATCGACCGGCGGGGCACAATGAGCAGTTCTTC. The encoded protein is CANSDRPAGHNEQFF. The rearrangement links TRBV5-4 to TRBJ2-1; D possibly corresponds to TRBD2 (6 bases). The germline CDR1 and CDR2 sequences are SGHNT and YYREEE (reference sequence). CDR3 length: 15 residues.

This rearrangement joins TRBV6-5 to TRBJ2-6, with TRBD1 matching over 8 bases. This CDR3 comprises 18 residues. V gave up 6 bases and J gave up 17 bases; unmatched junction bases: 27. The V gene's germline CDR1 is MNHEY and CDR2 SVGAGI. CDR3 in DNA: TGTGCCAGCAGCCATTGGACAGGGATGAAAGCTGGGGCCAAAGTCATGACTTTC. Its translation is CASSHWTGMKAGAKVMTF.

As for this clonotype: The junction departs from germline at one end; a sequencing error may be responsible. The DNA for the CDR3 is TGTGCCAGCAGTCCCACTAGCGCATACAATGAACAGTTCTTC. Amino acid sequence: CASSPTSAYNEQFF. The V gene is TRBV6-1, the J gene TRBJ2-1, with 7 bases lining up with TRBD2. The CDR3 runs to 14 residues. Germline assignment: CDR1 MNHNS and CDR2 SASEGT.

In the case of this clonotype: This CDR3 fails to terminate in the conserved phenylalanine or tryptophan, so it likely reflects a read error. The chain couples TRBV11-2 to TRBJ2-3; 7 bases fit TRBD2. This CDR3 is 15 amino acids long. Trimming removed 4 bases from V and 4 bases from J; junction bases left unmatched: 8. The germline CDR1 and CDR2 sequences are SGHAT and FQNNGV. The CDR3 region is CASSWGSGASDTQYI. The CDR3 DNA is TGTGCCAGCAGCTGGGGGAGCGGGGCCTCAGATACGCAGTATATC.

Notes on this clonotype: One end of the junction does not line up with germline, which may come from a read error. The rearrangement links TRBV29-1 to TRBJ2-5; D is uncertain. CDR3 length: 13 residues. Looked up from germline, CDR1 is SQVTM and CDR2 is ANQGSEA. CDR3 nucleotides: TGCAGAGTTGACGAGGTAACCGGAGAGACCCAGTACTTC. Its protein is CRVDEVTGETQYF. Full variable domain (missing parts from reference TRBV29-1 and TRBJ2-5): SAVISQKPSRDICQRGTSLTIQCQVDSQVTMMFWYRQQPGQSLTLIATANQGSEATYESGFVIDKFPISRPNLTFSTLTVSNMSPEDSSIYLCRVDEVTGETQYFGPGTRLLVL.

The chain joins TRBV12-3 or TRBV12-4 to TRBJ2-2, with D perhaps TRBD1 or TRBD2 (6 bases each). This CDR3 spans 16 amino acids. V was pared by 10 bases and J by 5 bases, with 23 bases between. DNA for the CDR3: TGTGCCAACAGGACCGACGGGGGCGAACCGACCGGGGAGCTGTTTTTT. Translated: CANRTDGGEPTGELFF.

V gene TRBV4-1 combines with J gene TRBJ2-3, with D tentatively TRBD2 (7 bases). CDR3 size: 18 residues. The V and J ends lost 10 bases and 0 bases respectively, with 26 bases between them. Looked up from germline, CDR1 is MGHRA and CDR2 is YSYEKL. CDR3 in DNA: TGCGCCAAGAGCCGAGGGGGTAGGTGGGAGGGGAGCACAGATACGCAGTATTTT. This sequence encodes CAKSRGGRWEGSTDTQYF.

Turning to this clonotype: A clone one base away is much larger, so this may be a read error. The V call is TRBV29-1, the J call TRBJ2-7; tentatively, D is TRBD1 or TRBD2 (6 bases each). CDR3 length: 12 amino acids. CDR1 and CDR2 (germline): SQVTM, ANQGSEA. CDR3 coding DNA: TGCAGCGTTACTTCCGGGGGCAACGAGCGGTACTTC. Protein: CSVTSGGNERYF.

This chain joins TRBV11-2 and TRBJ2-1; TRBD2 aligns across 11 bases. Per the germline V gene, CDR1 is SGHAT and CDR2 is FQNNGV. CDR3 length: 16 residues. DNA of the CDR3: TGTATCAGCAGCTACTCTTCGACTAGCGGGATGGGAGGCGGGTTCTTC. Encoded protein: CISSYSSTSGMGGGFF. The full variable domain, rest sourced from reference TRBV11-2 and TRBJ2-1, is EAGVAQSPRYKIIEKRQSVAFWCNPISGHATLYWYQQILGQGPKLLIQFQNNGVVDDSQLPKDRFSAERLKGVDSTLKIQPAKLEDSAVYLCISSYSSTSGMGGGFFGPGTRLTVL.

J is TRBJ2-7 and V is TRBV25-1; TRBD2 matches at 11 bases. The CDR3 has 18 residues. Germline V gene lookup returns CDR1 MGHDK and CDR2 SYGVNS. V was pared by 7 bases and J by 2 bases, with 16 bases of the junction left unmatched. This CDR3 is CASTDLAGGPREAYEQYF. As DNA, the CDR3 is TGTGCCAGCACTGATCTAGCGGGAGGCCCAAGAGAGGCCTACGAGCAGTACTTC.

About this clonotype itself: A much larger clone lies one base from this, so it may be a read error. The chain combines TRBV5-1 with TRBJ2-1, with 8 bases that match TRBD2. This CDR3 contains 17 residues. Germline CDR1 reads SGHRS; CDR2 reads YFSETQ. V lost 6 bases, J lost 2 bases, and 13 bases stayed unmatched. CDR3 loop: CASNGGGGSGTYNEQFF. For the CDR3, the DNA is TGCGCCAGCAACGGGGGGGGAGGGAGCGGGACCTACAATGAGCAGTTCTTC.

The sample holds many counts of this clonotype. V and J are TRBV29-1 and TRBJ1-1; D gene ambiguous. Trimming took off 7 bases at V and 1 base at J, with 7 bases between the two ends. The CDR3 has 11 amino acids. CDR1 is SQVTM and CDR2 is ANQGSEA in the germline V gene. CDR3 loop: CSAMGNTEAFF. The CDR3, as DNA: TGCAGCGCCATGGGGAACACTGAAGCTTTCTTT.

The V and J genes are TRBV29-1 and TRBJ2-1, with 7 bases that match TRBD1. This CDR3 comprises 15 residues. The germline V gene has CDR1 SQVTM and CDR2 ANQGSEA. DNA for the CDR3: TGCGACGCTGCAGCAGGGGGTGGTGTCTACAATGAGCAGTTCTTC. Translated: CDAAAGGGVYNEQFF.

With regard to this clonotype: Since no conserved phenylalanine or tryptophan closes the CDR3, a read error is the likely cause. The genes are TRBV6-6 and TRBJ2-3; 7 bases are a match to TRBD1. The V gene end was trimmed by 5 bases and the J gene end by 9 bases; junction bases not matched to a gene: 5. Germline V lookup: CDR1 MNHNY, CDR2 SVGAGI (reference sequence). The CDR3 has 12 amino acids. DNA of the CDR3: TGTGCCAGCAGTACGGACAGGCTGACGCAGTATTTG. As protein: CASSTDRLTQYL.

This chain joins TRBV29-1 and TRBJ2-3; TRBD2 aligns across 8 bases. Trimming removed 5 bases from V and 5 bases from J; junction bases left unmatched: 9. The CDR3 extends over 14 amino acids. Germline-derived CDR1 and CDR2 are SQVTM and ANQGSEA. The CDR3 DNA sequence: TGCAGCGTTCCCTTCGGGAGGGGCATAGATACGCAGTATTTT. Amino acid sequence: CSVPFGRGIDTQYF.